A selection of T cell receptor beta chains follows, all from one sample in a study of T cells in localized non-small cell lung cancer. Some clones are missing from TCRdb's copy, which holds only in-frame ones; the method was immunoSEQ multiplex PCR. The table includes 100,000 to 150,000 clones, 80% to 90% detected once. Material: peripheral blood, obtained before any cancer treatment. The receptors were sampled from a female donor of 60 years or more with stage I lung adenocarcinoma. Each CDR3 is given with its conserved first and last residue. The D gene is left open where the match is weak. Size is stated for part of the rows, as once, few or many counts, or as a class when the clone is expanded.

size	D	V	J	DNA	CDR3
NA	TRBD2	TRBV28	TRBJ2-1	TGTGCCAGCAGTTTATGGCCGGGACTAGCGGGAGGGCTCTCCTACAATGAGCAGTTCTTC	CASSLWPGLAGGLSYNEQFF
NA	NA	TRBV6-6	TRBJ1-4	TGTGCCAGCAGCCCCGGCAGGGGTGGAGGGGTAAAACTGTTTTTT	CASSPGRGGGVKLFF
NA	NA	TRBV7-9	TRBJ1-1	TGTGCCAGCAGCCCCAGGGGTTCAACTGAAGCTTTCTTT	CASSPRGSTEAFF
NA	NA	TRBV7-8	TRBJ1-1	TGTGCCAGCAGCTTAATTGGCACTGAAGCTTTCTTT	CASSLIGTEAFF
NA	TRBD2	TRBV9	TRBJ2-1	TGTGCCAGCAGCGTAGACGGGACTAGGAATGAGCAGTTCTTC	CASSVDGTRNEQFF
NA	NA	TRBV5-1	TRBJ1-4	TGCGCCAGCAGCTCTCAGGGAAAAAATGAAAAACTGTTTTTT	CASSSQGKNEKLFF
NA	NA	TRBV5-1	TRBJ2-1	TGCGCCAGCAGCTTGGTAGGCCTAGGCAGCTCCTACAATGAGCAGTTCTTC	CASSLVGLGSSYNEQFF
once	TRBD2	TRBV18	TRBJ2-1	TGTGCCAGCTCACCACCGGGGGGGTACAATGAGCAGTTCTTC	CASSPPGGYNEQFF
NA	TRBD2	TRBV28	TRBJ2-7	TGTGCCAGCAGTAGAAATAGCGGGAGGTTGGGCTACGAGCAGTACTTC	CASSRNSGRLGYEQYF
NA	NA	TRBV30	TRBJ2-7	TGTGCCTGGAGCCCCCTCTGGCTAAGCGATTCCCCACCATCAAGATCGGGAACCTACGAGCAGTACTTC	CAWSPLWLSDSPPSRSGTYEQYF
NA	TRBD2	TRBV6-1	TRBJ2-1	TGTGCCATCACGATAGCGGGAGCGATTGATGAGCAGTTCTTC	CAITIAGAIDEQFF
NA	NA	TRBV5-4	TRBJ1-5	TGTGCCAGCAGCGTGGCTTTGGGGCCCCAGCATTTT	CASSVALGPQHF
NA	NA	TRBV2	TRBJ2-3	TGTGCCAGCAGTAGCTTTACTACAGATACGCAGTATTTT	CASSSFTTDTQYF
NA	TRBD1	TRBV6-5	TRBJ2-7	TGTGCCAGCAGTTACCGGCAGGGGGCTCGAGAGCAGTACTTC	CASSYRQGAREQYF
NA	TRBD2	TRBV5-1	TRBJ2-3	TGCGCCAGCAGCTTGTGGAGTAGCGGGTATACTAGCACAGATACGCAGTATTTT	CASSLWSSGYTSTDTQYF
NA	TRBD2	TRBV4-2	TRBJ2-5	TGTGCCAGCAGCCATCCAGCGGGGGGGTCCAAGGTGGAGACCCAGTACTTC	CASSHPAGGSKVETQYF
once	TRBD1	TRBV29-1	TRBJ2-7	TGCAGCGTTGGAATCGGGGGAGGACAGGGGTACGAGCAGTACTTC	CSVGIGGGQGYEQYF
NA	NA	TRBV5-1	TRBJ2-3	TGCGCCAGCAGCTTTGAAGGGGTTGGTGATACGCAGTATTTT	CASSFEGVGDTQYF
few	NA	TRBV11-2	TRBJ2-7	TGTGCCAGCAGCATAGAACAGGGCTACGAGCAGTACTTC	CASSIEQGYEQYF
NA	TRBD2	TRBV6-5	TRBJ2-1	TGTGCCAGCAGTTTTCTGGGACTAGCGAATGAGCAGTTCTTC	CASSFLGLANEQFF
NA	TRBD1	TRBV18	TRBJ1-2	TGTGCCAGCTCACCAAACAGGGGTTATGGCTACACCTTC	CASSPNRGYGYTF
NA	NA	TRBV10-1	TRBJ2-1	TGCGCCAGCAGTGACCTGAACCGGGGGGTGAGGGGGGAGCAGTTCTTC	CASSDLNRGVRGEQFF
NA	TRBD2	TRBV27	TRBJ2-7	TGTGCCACACTCAGGACGGGAGGAACCTACGAGCAGTACTTC	CATLRTGGTYEQYF
NA	NA	TRBV5-4	TRBJ2-2	TGTGCCAGCAGCATGGGACTGGCCACCGGGGAGCTGTTTTTT	CASSMGLATGELFF
NA	NA	TRBV7-3	TRBJ1-1	TGTGCCAGCAGCTTAGAGGGGGTCACTGAAGCTTTCTTT	CASSLEGVTEAFF
NA	NA	TRBV9	TRBJ1-5	TGTGCCAGCAGCGTAGAGGATAGCAATCAGCCCCAGCATTTT	CASSVEDSNQPQHF
NA	NA	TRBV20-1	TRBJ1-4	TGCAGTGCTGCCTTACTGGGAAAACTGTTTTTT	CSAALLGKLFF
NA	TRBD2	TRBV4-1	TRBJ2-7	TGCGCCAGCAGCCAAGGGAAGCGCGGGGGCTCCTACGAGCAGTACTTC	CASSQGKRGGSYEQYF
NA	TRBD1	TRBV7-8	TRBJ2-7	TGTGCCAGCAGCTTTGTTCCGGGACAGCTTCGCGAGCAGTACTTC	CASSFVPGQLREQYF
NA	TRBD1	TRBV28	TRBJ2-4	TGTGCCAGCAGTCCAGGGGGCGGGTACATTCAGTACTTC	CASSPGGGYIQYF
NA	NA	TRBV28	TRBJ1-5	TGTGCCGTTGTTAGGGGAATGGCCCAGCATTTT	CAVVRGMAQHF
NA	NA	TRBV6-6	TRBJ2-5	TGTGCCAGCAGTACAGGGTTGTCAGAGACCCAGTACTTC	CASSTGLSETQYF
NA	TRBD2	TRBV4-1	TRBJ2-2	TGCGCCAGCAGCCCGCAGGCTAGCGGGAGGGCCGGGGAGCTGTTTTTT	CASSPQASGRAGELFF
NA	NA	TRBV11-2	TRBJ1-2	TGTGCCAGCAGCTTAGGAGGGGCGCTTGGCTACACCTTC	CASSLGGALGYTF
NA	NA	TRBV9	TRBJ2-2	TGTGCCAGCAGCGTTAGTCCCCGGGCCGAATGGAACACCGGGGAGCTGTTTTTT	CASSVSPRAEWNTGELFF
few	NA	TRBV5-4	TRBJ2-7	TGTGCCAGCAGCTTGAGGGCCACCTACGAGCAGTACTTC	CASSLRATYEQYF
NA	NA	TRBV5-6	TRBJ2-1	TGTGCCAGCAGCATAGACCAGGGCGTCAATGAGCAGTTCTTC	CASSIDQGVNEQFF
NA	NA	TRBV14	TRBJ2-7	TGTGCCAGCAGCCAAGTGTCAGGGAACGAGCAGTACTTC	CASSQVSGNEQYF
NA	NA	TRBV5-1	TRBJ2-1	TGCGCCAGCGGTCGGGAGTCGGACAATGAGCAGTTCTTC	CASGRESDNEQFF
NA	NA	TRBV5-6	TRBJ1-5	TGTGCCAGCAGCTTTGGGCAGGGCCGTAGCAATCAGCCCCAGCATTTT	CASSFGQGRSNQPQHF
NA	NA	TRBV5-5	TRBJ2-2	TGTGCCAGCAGCTTGTTTGCTTTTGTTGGCACCGGGGAGCTGTTTTTT	CASSLFAFVGTGELFF
NA	TRBD1	TRBV6-1	TRBJ2-5	TGTGCCAGCAGTACGGACAGGGGGCCATGGGAGACCCAGTACTTC	CASSTDRGPWETQYF
NA	NA	TRBV11-2	TRBJ2-3	TGTGCCAGCAGCTTCGACGGGACGACAGATACGCAGTATTTT	CASSFDGTTDTQYF
NA	NA	TRBV7-9	TRBJ2-5	TGTGCCAGCAGCTTCGGGTCCGGGACTTCGGAGACCCAGTACTTC	CASSFGSGTSETQYF
few	TRBD1	TRBV6-6	TRBJ1-5	TGTGCCAGCAGTACACAGGGGCTAGGCAATCAGCCCCAGCATTTT	CASSTQGLGNQPQHF
NA	NA	TRBV11-2	TRBJ2-3	TGTGCCAGCAGCCAGGGGCGGCTAGCTGAAGATACGCAGTATTTT	CASSQGRLAEDTQYF
NA	TRBD2	TRBV19	TRBJ2-3	TGTGCCAGTAACGACGGGAGGAGCACAGATACGCAGTATTTT	CASNDGRSTDTQYF
NA	NA	TRBV11-2	TRBJ1-1	TGTGCCAGCAGCTTTACGGATGAAGCTTTCTTT	CASSFTDEAFF
NA	TRBD2	TRBV10-2	TRBJ2-4	TGCGCCAGCAGTGAGTCCCCCTCGGCGGGAGCGGGGAACATTCAGTACTTC	CASSESPSAGAGNIQYF
NA	TRBD2	TRBV19	TRBJ2-3	TGTGCCAGTAGTCCTCGACTAGCGGAGGGCACAGATACGCAGTATTTT	CASSPRLAEGTDTQYF
NA	NA	TRBV28	TRBJ1-5	TGTGCCAGCATTCCGGGGTTCAATCAGCCCCAGCATTTT	CASIPGFNQPQHF
NA	NA	TRBV4-1	TRBJ2-2	TGCGCCAGCAGCCAAGGTTACAGGGACGACACCGGGGAGCTGTTTTTT	CASSQGYRDDTGELFF
NA	TRBD2	TRBV9	TRBJ2-7	TGTGCCAGCAGCGTAGACCTAGCGGGAGGTGGCGAGCAGTACTTC	CASSVDLAGGGEQYF
NA	NA	TRBV20-1	TRBJ1-1	TGCAGTGTTCATTCTCCTGAAGCTTTCTTT	CSVHSPEAFF
NA	NA	TRBV21-1	TRBJ1-2	TGTGCCAGCAGCTACCGACATGCAGCTAACTATGGCTACACCTTC	CASSYRHAANYGYTF
NA	NA	TRBV30	TRBJ1-5	TGTGCCTGGAGTGGAAAGAGCAATCAGCCCCAGCATTTT	CAWSGKSNQPQHF
NA	TRBD2	TRBV7-3	TRBJ2-3	TGTGCCAGCAGCTCCTCAATTAGCGGGAGGATTGGTACAGATACGCAGTATTTT	CASSSSISGRIGTDTQYF